The rows below give T cell receptor beta chains drawn from one sample of a study of T cell repertoires in cytomegalovirus infection. Each CDR3 protein gets one entry after TCRdb re-called the reads with MiXCR. Among roughly 45,000 distinct CDR3 sequences listed, approximately 22% were seen once. The antigens these receptors bind are not known. Sequencing input: PBMCs, sequenced either directly or after in vitro stimulation (not recorded which). Receptors originate from a human donor in good health (CMV status not recorded). Some clones in this sample may be carry-over from other donors' samples. Each CDR3 is given with its conserved first and last residue. Fields, in order: J gene, D gene, clone size, V gene, CDR3 DNA, CDR3 protein. D genes are given only for firm matches. The size field is filled for only some rows; it gives once, few, many or a size class.

J gene: TRBJ2-7
D gene: -
clone size: -
V gene: TRBV7-2
CDR3 DNA: TGTGCCAGCAGCTTAGACGGGGGCGCCTCCTACGAGCAGTACTTC
CDR3 protein: CASSLDGGASYEQYF

J gene: TRBJ1-1
D gene: -
clone size: many
V gene: TRBV18
CDR3 DNA: TGTGCCAGCTCACCACTGGAAGGGTCTGAAGCTTTCTTT
CDR3 protein: CASSPLEGSEAFF

J gene: TRBJ2-3
D gene: -
clone size: -
V gene: TRBV4-1
CDR3 DNA: TGCGCCAGCAGCCCCGAAAATAGGAGTCCAGATACGCAGTATTTT
CDR3 protein: CASSPENRSPDTQYF

J gene: TRBJ1-4
D gene: -
clone size: many
V gene: TRBV7-8
CDR3 DNA: TGTGCCAGCAGCTTAAACCCGCATGGGAGTGAAAAACTGTTTTTT
CDR3 protein: CASSLNPHGSEKLFF

J gene: TRBJ2-7
D gene: -
clone size: -
V gene: TRBV19
CDR3 DNA: TGTGCCAGTAGTAGCGGACTGGACTCCTACGAGCAGTACTTC
CDR3 protein: CASSSGLDSYEQYF

J gene: TRBJ2-6
D gene: -
clone size: -
V gene: TRBV19
CDR3 DNA: TGTGCCAGTAGTAGGCCCTCTGGGGCCAACGTCCTGACTTTC
CDR3 protein: CASSRPSGANVLTF

J gene: TRBJ2-3
D gene: -
clone size: -
V gene: TRBV19
CDR3 DNA: TGTGCCAGTAGTTTCCTGGGCCAGACAGATACGCAGTATTTT
CDR3 protein: CASSFLGQTDTQYF

J gene: TRBJ2-5
D gene: TRBD2
clone size: -
V gene: TRBV20-1
CDR3 DNA: TGCAGTGCCCTAGCGGGGTCGAGAGAGACCCAGTACTTC
CDR3 protein: CSALAGSRETQYF

J gene: TRBJ2-3
D gene: -
clone size: many
V gene: TRBV6-1
CDR3 DNA: TGTGCCAGCAGTGACCCCCCGGATCAGGATACGCAGTATTTT
CDR3 protein: CASSDPPDQDTQYF

J gene: TRBJ1-2
D gene: -
clone size: -
V gene: TRBV6-6
CDR3 DNA: TGTGCCAGCAGGACGGAAGATAACTATGGCTACACCTTC
CDR3 protein: CASRTEDNYGYTF

J gene: TRBJ2-3
D gene: TRBD2
clone size: few
V gene: TRBV12-3/TRBV12-4
CDR3 DNA: TGTGCCAGCAGTTTCCCTAGCGGGGGCACAGATACGCAGTATTTT
CDR3 protein: CASSFPSGGTDTQYF

J gene: TRBJ2-3
D gene: -
clone size: large
V gene: TRBV7-2
CDR3 DNA: TGTGCCAGCACCTTCGCGGATACGCAGTATTTT
CDR3 protein: CASTFADTQYF

J gene: TRBJ1-1
D gene: -
clone size: few
V gene: TRBV5-6
CDR3 DNA: TGTGCCAGCAGCTTGGTGCGCCTACACGGTGAAGCTTTCTTT
CDR3 protein: CASSLVRLHGEAFF

J gene: TRBJ2-7
D gene: TRBD2
clone size: once
V gene: TRBV19
CDR3 DNA: TGTGCCAGTAGTAGCGGGAGATATAACGAGCAGTACTTC
CDR3 protein: CASSSGRYNEQYF

J gene: TRBJ2-7
D gene: -
clone size: many
V gene: TRBV7-2
CDR3 DNA: TGTGCCAGCAGCTTATCGACCTACGAGCAGTACTTC
CDR3 protein: CASSLSTYEQYF

J gene: TRBJ2-1
D gene: -
clone size: -
V gene: TRBV6-1
CDR3 DNA: TGTGCCAGCGGTACCCCCCAGACCTACAATGAGCAGTTCTTC
CDR3 protein: CASGTPQTYNEQFF

J gene: TRBJ1-1
D gene: -
clone size: -
V gene: TRBV20-1
CDR3 DNA: TGCAGTGCTACCCCCTTAAGGGACGCGGGGAACACTGAAGCTTTCTTT
CDR3 protein: CSATPLRDAGNTEAFF

J gene: TRBJ2-2
D gene: -
clone size: few
V gene: TRBV7-6
CDR3 DNA: TGTGCCAGGAATAGCCCCCCGGCCGGGGAGCTGTTTTTT
CDR3 protein: CARNSPPAGELFF

J gene: TRBJ1-1
D gene: -
clone size: few
V gene: TRBV4-1
CDR3 DNA: TGCGCCAGCAGCCCCACGGCGCTGACGGTCGGGACTGAAGCTTTCTTT
CDR3 protein: CASSPTALTVGTEAFF

J gene: TRBJ2-5
D gene: -
clone size: -
V gene: TRBV10-3
CDR3 DNA: TGTGCCATCAGTGACTCCAGGACTAAACAAGAGACCCAGTACTTC
CDR3 protein: CAISDSRTKQETQYF

J gene: TRBJ1-5
D gene: -
clone size: few
V gene: TRBV27
CDR3 DNA: TGTGCCAGCAGTTTTTGTGCTGTGGAAGGGGTGGGGGGGAGCGAGAGCAATCAGCCCCAGCATTTT
CDR3 protein: CASSFCAVEGVGGSESNQPQHF

J gene: TRBJ1-1
D gene: -
clone size: few
V gene: TRBV2
CDR3 DNA: TGTGCCAGCAGGGCTGGACAGCGGAACACTGAAGCTTTCTTT
CDR3 protein: CASRAGQRNTEAFF

J gene: TRBJ2-1
D gene: -
clone size: -
V gene: TRBV7-6
CDR3 DNA: TGTGCCAGCAGCTCGGACGATGAGCAGTTCTTC
CDR3 protein: CASSSDDEQFF

J gene: TRBJ1-3
D gene: TRBD1
clone size: -
V gene: TRBV15
CDR3 DNA: TGTGCCACCAGCAGAGGTGGGACAGGGGGAAACACCATATATTTT
CDR3 protein: CATSRGGTGGNTIYF

J gene: TRBJ2-3
D gene: -
clone size: -
V gene: TRBV2
CDR3 DNA: TGTGCCAGCTCCCTCCAGCGGGGCACAGATACGCAGTATTTT
CDR3 protein: CASSLQRGTDTQYF

J gene: TRBJ2-2
D gene: TRBD1
clone size: -
V gene: TRBV6-1
CDR3 DNA: TGTGCCAGCAGTGATACAGGGGTCGGGGAGCTGTTTTTT
CDR3 protein: CASSDTGVGELFF

J gene: TRBJ1-1
D gene: -
clone size: -
V gene: TRBV27
CDR3 DNA: TGTGCCAGCAGTTTAGGTCGCCTAGGGGGCACTGAAGCTTTCTTT
CDR3 protein: CASSLGRLGGTEAFF

J gene: TRBJ1-1
D gene: -
clone size: few
V gene: TRBV7-9
CDR3 DNA: TGTGCCAGCAGTTTATTTGGGGGGACTGAAGCTTTCTTT
CDR3 protein: CASSLFGGTEAFF

J gene: TRBJ2-7
D gene: -
clone size: -
V gene: TRBV7-9
CDR3 DNA: TGTGCCAGCAGCTTCCGGGTCGAGCAGTACTTC
CDR3 protein: CASSFRVEQYF

J gene: TRBJ2-5
D gene: -
clone size: many
V gene: TRBV7-2
CDR3 DNA: TGTGCCAGCCGGAAAGGGGAAGAGACCCAGTACTTC
CDR3 protein: CASRKGEETQYF

J gene: TRBJ2-1
D gene: TRBD2
clone size: many
V gene: TRBV7-9
CDR3 DNA: TGTGCCAGCAGCCTGGGGACTAGCGGGACGGGTGAGCAGTTCTTC
CDR3 protein: CASSLGTSGTGEQFF

J gene: TRBJ2-5
D gene: TRBD2
clone size: few
V gene: TRBV12-3/TRBV12-4
CDR3 DNA: TGTGCCAGCAGCACCTTTCCCGCCGGGGGGGGGGCTTGGGAGACCCAGTACTTC
CDR3 protein: CASSTFPAGGGAWETQYF

J gene: TRBJ2-3
D gene: -
clone size: few
V gene: TRBV5-4
CDR3 DNA: TGTGCCAGCAGCTCTCCGGGGGAGACAGATACGCAGTATTTT
CDR3 protein: CASSSPGETDTQYF

J gene: TRBJ2-3
D gene: TRBD2
clone size: few
V gene: TRBV4-2
CDR3 DNA: TGTGCCAGCAGGGGGTGGACTAGCGGGAGTACAGATACGCAGTATTTT
CDR3 protein: CASRGWTSGSTDTQYF

J gene: TRBJ2-2
D gene: -
clone size: many
V gene: TRBV6-5
CDR3 DNA: TGTGCCAGCAGTTTCGGGCCGGGGCACCGGGAGCTGTTTTTT
CDR3 protein: CASSFGPGHRELFF

J gene: TRBJ1-5
D gene: -
clone size: -
V gene: TRBV19
CDR3 DNA: TGTGCCAGTAGTATTTGGGACCGGGATCAGCCCCAGCATTTT
CDR3 protein: CASSIWDRDQPQHF

J gene: TRBJ2-1
D gene: -
clone size: many
V gene: TRBV7-9
CDR3 DNA: TGTGCCAGCAGCCCCAAGGGGCTGGCGGGGCTCAACAATGAGCAGTTCTTC
CDR3 protein: CASSPKGLAGLNNEQFF

J gene: TRBJ1-1
D gene: -
clone size: -
V gene: TRBV6-5
CDR3 DNA: TGTGCCAGCGGACGTGGAACTGAAGCTTTCTTT
CDR3 protein: CASGRGTEAFF

J gene: TRBJ1-4
D gene: TRBD1
clone size: few
V gene: TRBV4-1
CDR3 DNA: TGCGCCAGCAGCCAACGAATACCGGGACAGGGTTTCGGGGCAACTAATGAAAAACTGTTTTTT
CDR3 protein: CASSQRIPGQGFGATNEKLFF

J gene: TRBJ1-4
D gene: -
clone size: few
V gene: TRBV10-3
CDR3 DNA: TGTGCCATCAGTGACTCAAACGGGGAAAAACTGTTTTTT
CDR3 protein: CAISDSNGEKLFF

J gene: TRBJ2-2
D gene: -
clone size: -
V gene: TRBV27
CDR3 DNA: TGTGCCAGCAGTCCTAGGGAGGGGGGCAACACCGGGGAGCTGTTTTTT
CDR3 protein: CASSPREGGNTGELFF

J gene: TRBJ1-5
D gene: -
clone size: many
V gene: TRBV7-2
CDR3 DNA: TGTGCCAGCAGCTTAGAGGTGCACGGCAATCAGCCCCAGCATTTT
CDR3 protein: CASSLEVHGNQPQHF

J gene: TRBJ2-1
D gene: TRBD2
clone size: few
V gene: TRBV19
CDR3 DNA: TGTGCCAGTAGTACGGGACTAGCTCTAAGCGATGAGCAGTTCTTC
CDR3 protein: CASSTGLALSDEQFF

J gene: TRBJ1-1
D gene: -
clone size: -
V gene: TRBV6-2/TRBV6-3
CDR3 DNA: TGTGCCAGCAGCACAGGGCGAACTGAAGCTTTCTTT
CDR3 protein: CASSTGRTEAFF

J gene: TRBJ2-1
D gene: TRBD2
clone size: -
V gene: TRBV12-3/TRBV12-4
CDR3 DNA: TGTGCCAGCACCTTGGGTCCGGGAGGGCCGGGTGAGCAGTTCTTC
CDR3 protein: CASTLGPGGPGEQFF

J gene: TRBJ2-5
D gene: -
clone size: -
V gene: TRBV11-2
CDR3 DNA: TGTGCCGGCAGCTACGAACTACAAGAGACCCAGTACTTC
CDR3 protein: CAGSYELQETQYF

J gene: TRBJ2-2
D gene: TRBD2
clone size: -
V gene: TRBV28
CDR3 DNA: TGTGCCAGCAGTCCCCAGAGTAGCGGGGACACCGGGGAGCTGTTTTTT
CDR3 protein: CASSPQSSGDTGELFF

J gene: TRBJ1-2
D gene: -
clone size: -
V gene: TRBV5-1
CDR3 DNA: TGCGCCAGCAGCGCATCAGTAGACGCTGGCTACACCTTC
CDR3 protein: CASSASVDAGYTF

J gene: TRBJ2-1
D gene: -
clone size: -
V gene: TRBV11-2
CDR3 DNA: TGTGCCAGCAGGTTGCGGGCCAATGAGCAGTTCTTC
CDR3 protein: CASRLRANEQFF

J gene: TRBJ1-6
D gene: -
clone size: -
V gene: TRBV12-3/TRBV12-4
CDR3 DNA: TGTGCCAGCACCCCCCGGGCCTTTGATTCACCCCTCCACTTT
CDR3 protein: CASTPRAFDSPLHF

J gene: TRBJ2-1
D gene: TRBD2
clone size: -
V gene: TRBV7-9
CDR3 DNA: TGTGCCAGCAGCTTAGAGCTAGCGGGGATTTACAATGAGCAGTTCTTC
CDR3 protein: CASSLELAGIYNEQFF

J gene: TRBJ2-5
D gene: -
clone size: -
V gene: TRBV27
CDR3 DNA: TGTGCCACGGGGAGACAAGAGACCCAGTACTTC
CDR3 protein: CATGRQETQYF

J gene: TRBJ1-6
D gene: -
clone size: few
V gene: TRBV6-5
CDR3 DNA: TGTGCCAGCAGTTACTCGCATTCACCCCTCCACTTT
CDR3 protein: CASSYSHSPLHF

J gene: TRBJ2-3
D gene: -
clone size: -
V gene: TRBV12-5
CDR3 DNA: TGTGCTAGTGGTTTGCCAGGGGGGCCCACAGATACGCAGTATTTT
CDR3 protein: CASGLPGGPTDTQYF

J gene: TRBJ2-7
D gene: TRBD1
clone size: -
V gene: TRBV4-1
CDR3 DNA: TGCGCCAGCAGCCAAATTCCGACAGGGGGTTCCTACGAGCAGTACTTC
CDR3 protein: CASSQIPTGGSYEQYF

J gene: TRBJ2-1
D gene: TRBD2
clone size: once
V gene: TRBV12-3/TRBV12-4
CDR3 DNA: TGTGCCAGCAGTACGGGACTAGCGGGAAGATATGAGCAGTTCTTC
CDR3 protein: CASSTGLAGRYEQFF

J gene: TRBJ2-3
D gene: -
clone size: -
V gene: TRBV6-6
CDR3 DNA: TGTGCCAGCACGGAGGGGGGGACAGATACGCAGTATTTT
CDR3 protein: CASTEGGTDTQYF

J gene: TRBJ1-1
D gene: -
clone size: few
V gene: TRBV5-4
CDR3 DNA: TGTGCCAGCAGCAACGTTGCTGGGGACACTGAAGCTTTCTTT
CDR3 protein: CASSNVAGDTEAFF

J gene: TRBJ2-7
D gene: -
clone size: few
V gene: TRBV20-1
CDR3 DNA: TGCAGTGCTTCACTAGGGCCCTACGAAGAGCAGTACTTC
CDR3 protein: CSASLGPYEEQYF